This T cell receptor (beta chain) was sequenced during a study of read filtering for tumor transcriptome and immune sequencing. About the study: After DNase treatment, RNA was made into whole-transcriptome libraries.

Sampling of bone marrow took place during active disease in every patient. This clonotype was seen ten or more times. Its matching antigen is unknown. From 300 to 400 ng of RNA, a library with molecular barcoded alpha/delta and beta/gamma adaptors was made. TCRdb re-analysed the reads in MiXCR, keeping a single row per CDR3 protein. The sample yields tens of thousands of distinct CDR3 sequences, around 21% seen once. General observations from the study: Compared with RNA-seq, IR-seq gave much higher clonotype depth and reliability.

The sample taken for sequencing was a population of CD138-negative cells sorted from bone marrow. This receptor was taken from a donor aged 40 or older with multiple myeloma.

The CDR3 nucleotides are TGCAGTGCTAGCGGGGAAATCACAGATACGCAGTATTTT. It yields the protein CSASGEITDTQYF. The chain recombines TRBV20-1 with TRBJ2-3, with a tentative D call TRBD2 (5 bases). Germline CDR1 DFQATT, CDR2 SNEGSKA (reference sequence). This CDR3 is built from 13 residues. V was clipped by 3 bases and J by 2 bases, with 9 bases between them.